This TCR beta chain is drawn from a study of blood T cell repertoires in COVID-19. The overall study: The United States, Italy and Spain provided the acute and convalescent COVID-19 samples. The cDNA or gDNA used as material had been derived from T cells, B-cell-depleted T cells, or PBMCs.

Original handling: Estimation of nucleated cell counts relied on the amplification of reference gene primers. Assay used: immunoSEQ multiplex PCR; TCRdb lists only in-frame clones, some missing. V and J calls and clone size are those listed in that table; D and trimming were worked out from the DNA. The top ten clones hold over 0.45% of a sample with 150,000 or so clones, around 90% of them seen once. This CDR3 spans 17 amino acids. The J segment lost 4 bases and the V segment lost 5 bases, leaving 13 bases of the junction unmatched. CDR1 is SGHAT, CDR2 FQNNGV, per germline. Sequenced material: peripheral blood. The chain combines TRBV11-2 with TRBJ1-5; 8 bases line up with TRBD1. The TCR sequence derives from a man aged 45-60 years with acute or convalescent COVID-19. The CDR3 DNA sequence: TGTGCCAGCAGCATCAAACGAAGGACAGGGCTAAATCAGCCCCAGCATTTT. Translated: CASSIKRRTGLNQPQHF.